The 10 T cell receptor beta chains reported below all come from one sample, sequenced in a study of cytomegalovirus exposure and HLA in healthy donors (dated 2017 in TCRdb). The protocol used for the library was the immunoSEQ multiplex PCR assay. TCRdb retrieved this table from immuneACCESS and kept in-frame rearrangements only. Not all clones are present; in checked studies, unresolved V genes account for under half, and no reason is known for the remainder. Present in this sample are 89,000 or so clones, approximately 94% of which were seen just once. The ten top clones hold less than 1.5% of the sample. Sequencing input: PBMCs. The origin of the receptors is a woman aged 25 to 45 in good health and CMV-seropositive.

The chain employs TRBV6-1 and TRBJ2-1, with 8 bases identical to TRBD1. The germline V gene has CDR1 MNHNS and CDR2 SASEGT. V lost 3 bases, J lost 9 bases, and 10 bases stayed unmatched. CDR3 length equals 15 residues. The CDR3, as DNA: TGTGCCAGCAGTGATTTGGGACAGGTCTCAGGTGAGCAGTTCTTC. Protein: CASSDLGQVSGEQFF.

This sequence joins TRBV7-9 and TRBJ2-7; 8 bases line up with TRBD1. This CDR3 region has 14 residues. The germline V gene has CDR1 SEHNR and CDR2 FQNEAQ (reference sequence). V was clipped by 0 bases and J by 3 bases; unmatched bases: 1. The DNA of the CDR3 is TGTGCCAGCAGCTTAGCGACAGGGGACTACGAGCAGTACTTC. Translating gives CASSLATGDYEQYF.

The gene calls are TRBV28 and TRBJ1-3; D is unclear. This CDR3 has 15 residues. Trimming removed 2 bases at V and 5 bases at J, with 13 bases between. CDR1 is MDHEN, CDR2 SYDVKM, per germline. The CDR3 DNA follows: TGTGCCAGCAGTTTAGCGGACTTCTTGAGAAACACCATATATTTT. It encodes CASSLADFLRNTIYF.

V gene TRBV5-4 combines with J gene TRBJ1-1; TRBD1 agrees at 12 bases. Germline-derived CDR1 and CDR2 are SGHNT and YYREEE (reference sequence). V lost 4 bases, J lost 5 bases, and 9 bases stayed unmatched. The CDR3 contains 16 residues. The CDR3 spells CASSARDRGHGTEAFF. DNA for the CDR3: TGTGCCAGCAGCGCCCGGGACAGGGGGCATGGAACTGAAGCTTTCTTT.

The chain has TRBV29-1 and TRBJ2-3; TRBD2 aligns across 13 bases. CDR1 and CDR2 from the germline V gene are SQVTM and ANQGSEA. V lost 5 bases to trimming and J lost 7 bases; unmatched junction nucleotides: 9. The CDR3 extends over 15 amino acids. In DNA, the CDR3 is TGCAGCGTTCGGGGGACTAGCGGGGCTGAATATACGCAGTATTTT. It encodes CSVRGTSGAEYTQYF.

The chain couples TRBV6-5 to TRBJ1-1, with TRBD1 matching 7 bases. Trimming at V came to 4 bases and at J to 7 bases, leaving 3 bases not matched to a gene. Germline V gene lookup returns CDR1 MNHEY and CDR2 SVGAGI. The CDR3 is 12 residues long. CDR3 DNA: TGTGCCAGCAGTTCGAGACAGGGTGAAGCTTTCTTT. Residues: CASSSRQGEAFF.

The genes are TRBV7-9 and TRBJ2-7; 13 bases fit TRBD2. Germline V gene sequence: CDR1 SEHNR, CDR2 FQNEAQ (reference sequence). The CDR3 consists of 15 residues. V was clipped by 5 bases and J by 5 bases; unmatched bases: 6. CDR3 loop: CASSTRTSGSHEQYF. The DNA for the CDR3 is TGTGCCAGCAGCACCCGGACTAGCGGGAGTCACGAGCAGTACTTC.

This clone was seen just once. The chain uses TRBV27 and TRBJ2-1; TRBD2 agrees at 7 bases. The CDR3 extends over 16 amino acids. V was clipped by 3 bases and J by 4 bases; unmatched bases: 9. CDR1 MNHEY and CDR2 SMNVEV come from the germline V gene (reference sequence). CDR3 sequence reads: CASSLSWWEGYNEQFF. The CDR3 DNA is TGTGCCAGCAGTTTGTCTTGGTGGGAGGGGTACAATGAGCAGTTCTTC.

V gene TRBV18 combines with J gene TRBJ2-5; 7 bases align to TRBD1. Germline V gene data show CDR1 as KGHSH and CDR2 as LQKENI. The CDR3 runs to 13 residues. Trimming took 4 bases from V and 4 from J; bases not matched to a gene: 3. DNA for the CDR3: TGTGCCAGCTCACGACAGGGCGGAGAGACCCAGTACTTC. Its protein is CASSRQGGETQYF.

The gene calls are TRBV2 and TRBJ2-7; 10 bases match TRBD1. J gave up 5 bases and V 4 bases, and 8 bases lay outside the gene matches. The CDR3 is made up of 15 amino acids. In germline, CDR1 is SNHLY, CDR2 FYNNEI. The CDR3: CASSGPGQGIDEQYF. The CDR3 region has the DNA TGTGCCAGCAGTGGACCGGGACAGGGGATCGACGAGCAGTACTTC.